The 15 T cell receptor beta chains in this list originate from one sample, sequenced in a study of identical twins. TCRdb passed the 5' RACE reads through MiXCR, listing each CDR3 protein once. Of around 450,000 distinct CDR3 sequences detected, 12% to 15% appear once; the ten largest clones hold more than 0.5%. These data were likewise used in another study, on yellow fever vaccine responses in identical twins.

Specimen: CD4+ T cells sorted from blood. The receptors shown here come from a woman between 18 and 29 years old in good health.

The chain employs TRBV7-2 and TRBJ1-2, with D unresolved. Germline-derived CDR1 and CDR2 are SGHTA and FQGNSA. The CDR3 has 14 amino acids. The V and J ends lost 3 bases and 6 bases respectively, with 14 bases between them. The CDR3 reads CASSLGSPRDGYTF. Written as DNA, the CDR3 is TGTGCCAGCAGCTTGGGCAGCCCTCGGGATGGCTACACCTTC.

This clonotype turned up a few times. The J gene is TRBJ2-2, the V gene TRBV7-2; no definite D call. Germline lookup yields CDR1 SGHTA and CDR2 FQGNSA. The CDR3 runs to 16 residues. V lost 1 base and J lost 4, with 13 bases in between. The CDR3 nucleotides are TGTGCCAGCAGCTTAGAAAGGGTCTTCGGCACCGGGGAGCTGTTTTTT. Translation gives CASSLERVFGTGELFF.

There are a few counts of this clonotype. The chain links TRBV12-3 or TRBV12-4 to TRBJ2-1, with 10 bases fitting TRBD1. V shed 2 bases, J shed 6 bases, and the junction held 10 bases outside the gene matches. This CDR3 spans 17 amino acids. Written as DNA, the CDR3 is TGTGCCAGCAGTTTATTGAAATTGGACAGGGGGTCCAATGAGCAGTTCTTC. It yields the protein CASSLLKLDRGSNEQFF.

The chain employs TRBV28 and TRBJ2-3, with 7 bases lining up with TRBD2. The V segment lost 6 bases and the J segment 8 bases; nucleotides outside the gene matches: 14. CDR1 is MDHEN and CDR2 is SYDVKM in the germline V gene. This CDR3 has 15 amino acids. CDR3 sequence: CASSKDQGGQGTQYF. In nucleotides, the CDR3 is TGTGCCAGCAGCAAGGATCAGGGAGGGCAAGGTACGCAGTATTTT.

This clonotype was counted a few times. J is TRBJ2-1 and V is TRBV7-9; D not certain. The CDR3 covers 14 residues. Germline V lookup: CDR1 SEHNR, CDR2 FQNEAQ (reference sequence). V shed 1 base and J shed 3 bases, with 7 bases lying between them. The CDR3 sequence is CASSLERYYNEQFF. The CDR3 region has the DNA TGTGCCAGCAGCTTAGAGAGATACTACAATGAGCAGTTCTTC.

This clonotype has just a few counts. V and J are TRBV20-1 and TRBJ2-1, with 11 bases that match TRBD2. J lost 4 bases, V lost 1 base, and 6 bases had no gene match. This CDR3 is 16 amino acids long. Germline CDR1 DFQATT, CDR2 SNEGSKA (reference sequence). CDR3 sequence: CSARVATSGAYNEQFF. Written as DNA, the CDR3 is TGCAGTGCTAGAGTAGCGACTAGCGGGGCATACAATGAGCAGTTCTTC.

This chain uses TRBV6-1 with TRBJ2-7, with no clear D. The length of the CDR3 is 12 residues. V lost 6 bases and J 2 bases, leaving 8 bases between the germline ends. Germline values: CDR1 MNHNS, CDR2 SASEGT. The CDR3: CASSRYPYEQYF. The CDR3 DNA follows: TGTGCCAGCAGCAGGTACCCCTACGAGCAGTACTTC.

DNA of the CDR3: TGTGCCAGCGGCTATAGGAGCTCCTACAATGAGCAGTTCTTC. It specifies CASGYRSSYNEQFF. The gene calls are TRBV6-1 and TRBJ2-1; no definite D call. The V and J ends lost 8 bases and 0 bases respectively, with 11 bases between them. Per the germline V gene, CDR1 is MNHNS and CDR2 is SASEGT. CDR3 length: 14 residues.

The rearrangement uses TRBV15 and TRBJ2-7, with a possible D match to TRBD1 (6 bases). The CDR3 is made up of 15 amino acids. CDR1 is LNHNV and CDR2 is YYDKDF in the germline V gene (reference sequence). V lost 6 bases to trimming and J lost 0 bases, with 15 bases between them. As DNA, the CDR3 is TGTGCCACCAGTCCCCCGGGACATACCTCCTACGAGCAGTACTTC. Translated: CATSPPGHTSYEQYF.

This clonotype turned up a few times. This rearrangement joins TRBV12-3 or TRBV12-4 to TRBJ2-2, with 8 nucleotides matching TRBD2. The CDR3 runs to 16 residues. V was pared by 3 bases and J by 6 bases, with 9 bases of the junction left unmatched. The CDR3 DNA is TGTGCCAGCAGTTTCCCGGGACTAGGTATATCCGGGGAGCTGTTTTTT. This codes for CASSFPGLGISGELFF.

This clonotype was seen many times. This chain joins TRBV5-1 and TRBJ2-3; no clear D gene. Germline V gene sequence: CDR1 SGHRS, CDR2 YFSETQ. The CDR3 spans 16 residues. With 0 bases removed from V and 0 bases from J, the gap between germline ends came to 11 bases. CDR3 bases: TGCGCCAGCAGCTTGGGGACCCGAACTAGCACAGATACGCAGTATTTT. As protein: CASSLGTRTSTDTQYF.

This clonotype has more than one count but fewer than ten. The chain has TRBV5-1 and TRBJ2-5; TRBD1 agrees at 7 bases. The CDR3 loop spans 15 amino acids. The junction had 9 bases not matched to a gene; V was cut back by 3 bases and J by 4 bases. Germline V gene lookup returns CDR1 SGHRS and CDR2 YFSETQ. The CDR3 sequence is CASSSQQGSGETQYF. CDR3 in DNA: TGCGCCAGCAGCTCTCAACAGGGGAGCGGAGAGACCCAGTACTTC.

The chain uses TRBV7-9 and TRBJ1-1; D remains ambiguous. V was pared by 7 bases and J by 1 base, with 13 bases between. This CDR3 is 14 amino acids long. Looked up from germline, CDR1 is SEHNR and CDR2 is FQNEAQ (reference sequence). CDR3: CASTPFGRNTEAFF. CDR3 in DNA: TGTGCCAGCACCCCGTTCGGACGGAACACTGAAGCTTTCTTT.

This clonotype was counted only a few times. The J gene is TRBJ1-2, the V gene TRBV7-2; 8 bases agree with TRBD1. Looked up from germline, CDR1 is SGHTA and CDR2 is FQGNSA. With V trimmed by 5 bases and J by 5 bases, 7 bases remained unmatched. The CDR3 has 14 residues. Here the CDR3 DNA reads TGTGCCAGCAGCCGCGGACAGGGCGGGTATGGCTACACCTTC. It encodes CASSRGQGGYGYTF.

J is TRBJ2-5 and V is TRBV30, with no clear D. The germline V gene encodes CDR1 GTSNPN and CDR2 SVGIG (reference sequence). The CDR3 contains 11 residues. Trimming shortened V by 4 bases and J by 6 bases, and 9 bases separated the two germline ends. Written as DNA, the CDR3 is TGTGCCTGGACCCCTGGACAGACCCAGTACTTC. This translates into CAWTPGQTQYF.